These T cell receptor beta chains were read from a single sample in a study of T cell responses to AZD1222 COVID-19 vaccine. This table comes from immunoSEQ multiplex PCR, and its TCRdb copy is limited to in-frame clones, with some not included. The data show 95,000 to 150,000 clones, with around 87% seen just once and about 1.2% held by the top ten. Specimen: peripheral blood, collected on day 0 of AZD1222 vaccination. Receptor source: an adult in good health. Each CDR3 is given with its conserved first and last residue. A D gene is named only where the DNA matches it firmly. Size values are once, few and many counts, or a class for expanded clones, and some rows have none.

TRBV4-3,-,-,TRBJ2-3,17,CASSPRGEGRPADTQYF,TGCGCCAGCAGCCCGAGGGGAGAGGGCCGCCCGGCAGATACGCAGTATTTT
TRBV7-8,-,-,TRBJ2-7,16,CASSIRRYGDLGEQYF,TGTGCCAGCAGCATACGGCGTTATGGGGACCTGGGCGAGCAGTACTTC
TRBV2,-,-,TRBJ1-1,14,CASSEGRLGTEAFF,TGTGCCAGCAGTGAGGGGCGGCTGGGCACTGAAGCTTTCTTT
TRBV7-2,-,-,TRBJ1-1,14,CASSGDTLNTEAFF,TGTGCCAGCAGCGGGGACACCTTGAACACTGAAGCTTTCTTT
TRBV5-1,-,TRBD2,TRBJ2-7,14,CASSLGSGGDQQYF,TGCGCCAGCAGCTTGGGAAGCGGGGGGGACCAGCAGTACTTC
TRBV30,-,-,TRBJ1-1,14,CAWSVWQMNTEAFF,TGTGCCTGGAGTGTGTGGCAGATGAACACTGAAGCTTTCTTT
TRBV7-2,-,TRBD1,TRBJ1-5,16,CASSLALGDSNQPQHF,TGTGCCAGCAGCTTAGCGCTGGGGGACAGTAATCAGCCCCAGCATTTT
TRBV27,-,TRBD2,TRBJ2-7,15,CASSLHGTTPNEQYF,TGTGCCAGCAGTCTACATGGGACTACTCCGAATGAGCAGTACTTC
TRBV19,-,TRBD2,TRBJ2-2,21,CASSIILGFGTSGGNTGELFF,TGTGCCAGTAGTATCATACTCGGCTTTGGGACTAGCGGGGGAAACACCGGGGAGCTGTTTTTT
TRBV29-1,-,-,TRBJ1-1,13,CSVEGRMNTEAFF,TGCAGCGTTGAAGGCAGGATGAACACTGAAGCTTTCTTT
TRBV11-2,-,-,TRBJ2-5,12,CASSPRGGTQYF,TGTGCCAGCAGCCCCAGGGGAGGGACCCAGTACTTC
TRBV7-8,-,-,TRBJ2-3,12,CASSFERDTQYF,TGTGCCAGCAGCTTTGAGCGAGATACGCAGTATTTT
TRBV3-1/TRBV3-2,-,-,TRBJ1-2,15,CASTPGYIGDYGYTF,TGTGCCAGCACCCCCGGATACATTGGAGACTATGGCTACACCTTC
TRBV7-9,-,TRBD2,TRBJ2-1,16,CASSLDWRGGYNEQFF,TGTGCCAGCAGCCTCGACTGGCGGGGGGGCTATAATGAGCAGTTCTTC
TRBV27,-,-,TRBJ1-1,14,CASSSPGQGTEAFF,TGTGCCAGCAGCTCACCAGGGCAGGGCACTGAAGCTTTCTTT
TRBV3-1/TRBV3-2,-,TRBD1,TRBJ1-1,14,CASSQGTENTEAFF,TGTGCCAGCAGCCAGGGGACAGAGAACACTGAAGCTTTCTTT
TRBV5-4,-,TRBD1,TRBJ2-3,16,CASSRGTGNFADTQYF,TGTGCCAGCAGCCGCGGGACAGGGAATTTTGCAGATACGCAGTATTTT
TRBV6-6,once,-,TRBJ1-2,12,CASSKGSYGYTF,TGTGCCAGCAGCAAAGGGTCCTATGGCTACACCTTC
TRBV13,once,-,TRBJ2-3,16,CASSLEGVGVVDTQYF,TGTGCCAGCAGCTTAGAGGGGGTTGGGGTCGTCGATACGCAGTATTTT
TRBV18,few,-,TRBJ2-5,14,CASSPLAGGETQYF,TGTGCCAGCTCACCATTGGCGGGCGGAGAGACCCAGTACTTC
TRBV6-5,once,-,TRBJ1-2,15,CASSYTAAAEDGYTF,TGTGCCAGCAGTTATACCGCGGCAGCTGAGGATGGCTACACCTTC
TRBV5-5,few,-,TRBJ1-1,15,CASSPGQFTNTEAFF,TGTGCCAGCAGCCCAGGACAGTTTACGAACACTGAAGCTTTCTTT
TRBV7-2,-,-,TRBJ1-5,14,CASSQGTYNQPQHF,TGTGCCAGCAGCCAGGGGACATACAATCAGCCCCAGCATTTT
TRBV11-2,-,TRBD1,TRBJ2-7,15,CASSYGTGGTYEQYF,TGTGCCAGCAGCTACGGGACAGGGGGTACCTACGAGCAGTACTTC
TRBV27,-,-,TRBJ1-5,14,CASSLSGYNQPQHF,TGTGCCAGCAGTTTATCAGGGTACAATCAGCCCCAGCATTTT
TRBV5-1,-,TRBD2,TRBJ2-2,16,CASSSGLADLRGELFF,TGCGCCAGCAGCTCAGGACTAGCGGACCTGCGAGGGGAGCTGTTTTTT
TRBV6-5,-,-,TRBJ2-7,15,CASSYGGRLNYEQYF,TGTGCCAGCAGTTACGGGGGGCGCCTTAACTACGAGCAGTACTTC
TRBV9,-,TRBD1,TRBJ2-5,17,CASSVSGTGGRGETQYF,TGTGCCAGCAGCGTATCCGGGACAGGGGGCCGCGGGGAGACCCAGTACTTC
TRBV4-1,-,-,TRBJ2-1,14,CASSQGRGPNEQFF,TGCGCCAGCAGCCAAGGTAGAGGGCCTAATGAGCAGTTCTTC
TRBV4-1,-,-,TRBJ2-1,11,CASSQAAEQFF,TGCGCCAGCAGCCAAGCCGCTGAGCAGTTCTTC
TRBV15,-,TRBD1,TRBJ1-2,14,CATSLDRGDYGYTF,TGTGCCACCAGCCTGGACAGGGGCGACTATGGCTACACCTTC
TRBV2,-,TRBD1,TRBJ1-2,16,CASSEEGRGRMNGYTF,TGTGCCAGCAGTGAGGAGGGCAGGGGGCGGATGAATGGCTACACCTTC
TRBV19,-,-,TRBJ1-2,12,CASSIAGFGYTF,TGTGCCAGTAGTATAGCCGGGTTTGGCTACACCTTC
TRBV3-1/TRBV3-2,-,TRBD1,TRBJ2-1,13,CASSFGQGNEQFF,TGTGCCAGCAGCTTCGGACAGGGGAATGAGCAGTTCTTC
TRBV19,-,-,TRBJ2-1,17,CASSIGQAREGYNEQFF,TGTGCCAGTAGTATAGGACAGGCCCGCGAGGGTTACAATGAGCAGTTCTTC
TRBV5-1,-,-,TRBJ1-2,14,CASSRIGENYGYTF,TGCGCCAGCAGCCGGATTGGGGAAAACTATGGCTACACCTTC
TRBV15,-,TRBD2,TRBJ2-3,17,CATSRDRSGGLTDTQYF,TGTGCCACCAGCAGAGATAGGAGCGGGGGTTTGACAGATACGCAGTATTTT
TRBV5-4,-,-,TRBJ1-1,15,CASSSAWFLNTEAFF,TGTGCCAGCAGCTCAGCATGGTTCTTGAACACTGAAGCTTTCTTT
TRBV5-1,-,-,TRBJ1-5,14,CASSQGTTNQPQHF,TGCGCCAGCAGCCAAGGGACAACAAATCAGCCCCAGCATTTT
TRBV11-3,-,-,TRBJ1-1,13,CASSLSRWTEAFF,TGTGCCAGCAGCCTCAGCCGTTGGACTGAAGCTTTCTTT